This T cell receptor beta chain is drawn from a study of OX40 agonist ivuxolimab in advanced cancers. Study-level background: From roughly 20 to 85 years was the age range, with a mean of roughly 59 years, and about 78% were male. Study-wide findings and caveats: Normalized expansion of T-cell clones was also low for some nonresponders. No antigen was identified for the clonally expanded peripheral T cells.

Autoimmune disease history or systemic immunosuppression meant exclusion. TCRdb's table, derived via immunoSEQ multiplex PCR, lists solely in-frame clones and lacks some. Seen here are about 41,000 clones, around four fifths observed once, and the top ten hold approximately 2.6%. With 0 bases clipped from V and 2 bases from J, the junction kept 3 bases outside the gene matches. The CDR3 has 16 residues. Germline V CDR1 and CDR2: SGHNT, YENEEA. Concerning this clone: Its antigen is not known.

The chain uses TRBV11-3 and TRBJ2-7; 11 nucleotides agree with TRBD1. The TCR originated in an adult with an advanced solid tumor such as melanoma, head and neck, liver or kidney cancer. This sample comprised CD4+ or CD8+ T cells sorted from blood, obtained in a trial of the OX40 agonist ivuxolimab. The CDR3 DNA is TGTGCCAGCAGCTTAGATGGGACAGGGGGGCCCTACGAGCAGTACTTC. Protein product: CASSLDGTGGPYEQYF.